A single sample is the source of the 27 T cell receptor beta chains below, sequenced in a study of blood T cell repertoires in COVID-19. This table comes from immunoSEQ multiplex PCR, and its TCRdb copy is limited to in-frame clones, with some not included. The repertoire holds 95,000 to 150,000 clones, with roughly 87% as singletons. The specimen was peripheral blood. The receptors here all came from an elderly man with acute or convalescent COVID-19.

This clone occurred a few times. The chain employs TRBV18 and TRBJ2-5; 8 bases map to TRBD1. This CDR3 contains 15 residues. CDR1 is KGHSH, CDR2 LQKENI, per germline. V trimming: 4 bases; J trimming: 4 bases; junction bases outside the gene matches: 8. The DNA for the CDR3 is TGTGCCAGCTCACTCGGACAGGGTAATGGAGAGACCCAGTACTTC. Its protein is CASSLGQGNGETQYF.

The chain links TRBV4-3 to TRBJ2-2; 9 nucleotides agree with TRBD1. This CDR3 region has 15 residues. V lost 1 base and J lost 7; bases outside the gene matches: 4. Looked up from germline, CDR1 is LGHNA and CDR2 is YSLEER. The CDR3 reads CASSQGGTGHGELFF. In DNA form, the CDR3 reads TGCGCCAGCAGCCAAGGTGGGACAGGGCACGGGGAGCTGTTTTTT.

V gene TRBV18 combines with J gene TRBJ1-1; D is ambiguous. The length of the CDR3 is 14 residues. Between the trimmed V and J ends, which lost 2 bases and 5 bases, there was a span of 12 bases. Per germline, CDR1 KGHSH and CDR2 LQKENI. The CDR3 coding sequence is TGTGCCAGCTCACCAGTTCAGGCCTGGACTGAAGCTTTCTTT. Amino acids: CASSPVQAWTEAFF.

The CDR3 DNA is TGCAGCTCTACTGACAGTCGCACTGAAGCTTTCTTT. It codes for CSSTDSRTEAFF. This chain connects TRBV29-1 to TRBJ1-1, with D possibly matching TRBD1 (5 bases). V lost 8 bases to trimming and J lost 4 bases, with 14 bases between them. CDR1 and CDR2 (germline): SQVTM, ANQGSEA. The CDR3 has 12 amino acids.

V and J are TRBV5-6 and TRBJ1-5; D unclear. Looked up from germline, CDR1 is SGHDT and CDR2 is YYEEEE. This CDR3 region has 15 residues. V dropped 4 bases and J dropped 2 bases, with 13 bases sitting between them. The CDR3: CASSRDGRGNQPQHF. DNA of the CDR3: TGTGCCAGCAGCCGTGACGGGAGGGGCAATCAGCCCCAGCATTTT.

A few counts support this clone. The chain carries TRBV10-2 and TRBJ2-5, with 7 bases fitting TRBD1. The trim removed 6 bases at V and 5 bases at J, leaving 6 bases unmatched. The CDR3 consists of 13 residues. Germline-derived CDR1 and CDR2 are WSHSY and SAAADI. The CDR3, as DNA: TGCGCCAGCAGAAGTACAGGGGAGGAGACCCAGTACTTC. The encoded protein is CASRSTGEETQYF.

CDR3 region: CAWRLTGRGLNTEAFF. CDR3 coding DNA: TGTGCCTGGCGACTTACAGGGAGGGGATTGAACACTGAAGCTTTCTTT. The chain recombines TRBV30 with TRBJ1-1; maybe TRBD1 (6 bases). The CDR3 is made up of 16 amino acids. CDR1 is GTSNPN and CDR2 is SVGIG in the germline V gene (reference sequence). Between the trimmed V and J ends, which lost 5 bases and 0 bases, there was a span of 19 bases. The whole variable domain, filled in from reference TRBV30 and TRBJ1-1, reads SQTIHQWPATLVQPVGSPLSLECTVEGTSNPNLYWYRQAAGRGLQLLFYSVGIGQISSEVPQNLSASRPQDRQFILSSKKLLLSDSGFYLCAWRLTGRGLNTEAFFGQGTRLTVV.

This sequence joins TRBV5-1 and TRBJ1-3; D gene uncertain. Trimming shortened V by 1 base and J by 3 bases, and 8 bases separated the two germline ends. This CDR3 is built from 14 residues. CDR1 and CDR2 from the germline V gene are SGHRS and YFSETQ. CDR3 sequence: CASSLSGGGNTIYF. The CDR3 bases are TGCGCCAGCAGCTTGTCGGGAGGTGGAAACACCATATATTTT.

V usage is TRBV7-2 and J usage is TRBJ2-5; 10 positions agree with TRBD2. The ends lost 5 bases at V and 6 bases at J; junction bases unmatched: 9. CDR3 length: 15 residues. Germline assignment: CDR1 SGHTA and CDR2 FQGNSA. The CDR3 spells CASSEWSSGRKTQYF. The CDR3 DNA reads TGTGCCAGCAGCGAGTGGTCTAGCGGGAGAAAGACCCAGTACTTC.

The CDR3 loop reads CASSISGLAGSTYEQYF. The CDR3 nucleotides read TGTGCCAGTAGTATTTCCGGACTAGCGGGCTCCACCTACGAGCAGTACTTC. V usage is TRBV19 and J usage is TRBJ2-7; 11 bases agree with TRBD2. Losses at the gene ends were 3 bases for V and 2 bases for J; bases not matched to a gene: 9. Germline loops: CDR1 LNHDA, CDR2 SQIVND (reference sequence). CDR3 length equals 17 residues.

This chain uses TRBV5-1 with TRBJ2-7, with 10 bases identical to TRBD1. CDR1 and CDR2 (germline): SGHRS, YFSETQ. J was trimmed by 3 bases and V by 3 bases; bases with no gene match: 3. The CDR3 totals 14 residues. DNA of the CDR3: TGCGCCAGCAGCTCGACAGGGGGCCTCTACGAGCAGTACTTC. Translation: CASSSTGGLYEQYF. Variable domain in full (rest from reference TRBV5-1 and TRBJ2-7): KAGVTQTPRYLIKTRGQQVTLSCSPISGHRSVSWYQQTPGQGLQFLFEYFSETQRNKGNFPGRFSGRQFSNSRSEMNVSTLELGDSALYLCASSSTGGLYEQYFGPGTRLTVT.

CDR3 sequence reads: CASSTRQGNQPQHF. CDR3 DNA sequence: TGTGCCAGTAGTACCCGACAGGGAAATCAGCCCCAGCATTTT. This chain joins TRBV19 and TRBJ1-5, with 7 bases identical to TRBD1. Germline V CDR1 and CDR2: LNHDA, SQIVND (reference sequence). The CDR3 contains 14 residues. The V segment lost 4 bases and the J segment 4 bases; nucleotides outside the gene matches: 4. The entire variable domain, with the rest obtained from reference TRBV19 and TRBJ1-5, is as follows: DGGITQSPKYLFRKEGQNVTLSCEQNLNHDAMYWYRQDPGQGLRLIYYSQIVNDFQKGDIAEGYSVSREKKESFPLTVTSAQKNPTAFYLCASSTRQGNQPQHFGDGTRLSIL.

CDR3 sequence: CASSARLANSYNEQFF. The CDR3 DNA reads TGTGCCAGCAGCGCGAGACTAGCGAACTCCTACAATGAGCAGTTCTTC. The chain couples TRBV9 to TRBJ2-1, with 8 bases identical to TRBD2. This CDR3 comprises 16 residues. The V gene end was trimmed by 3 bases and the J gene end by 0 bases; junction bases not matched to a gene: 5. Per the germline V gene, CDR1 is SGDLS and CDR2 is YYNGEE.

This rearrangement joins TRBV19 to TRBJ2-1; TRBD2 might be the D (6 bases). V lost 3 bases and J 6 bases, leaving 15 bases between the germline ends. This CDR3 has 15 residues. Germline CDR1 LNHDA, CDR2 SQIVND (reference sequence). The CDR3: CASSMTGSLGNEQFF. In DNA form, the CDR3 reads TGTGCCAGTAGTATGACCGGGAGTCTTGGCAATGAGCAGTTCTTC.

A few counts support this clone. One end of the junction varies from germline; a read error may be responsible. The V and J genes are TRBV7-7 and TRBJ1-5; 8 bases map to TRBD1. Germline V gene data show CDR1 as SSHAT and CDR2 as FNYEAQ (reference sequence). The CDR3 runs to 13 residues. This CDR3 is CASSAWTGQPQHF. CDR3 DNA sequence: TGTGCTAGCAGCGCCTGGACAGGGCAGCCCCAGCATTTT.

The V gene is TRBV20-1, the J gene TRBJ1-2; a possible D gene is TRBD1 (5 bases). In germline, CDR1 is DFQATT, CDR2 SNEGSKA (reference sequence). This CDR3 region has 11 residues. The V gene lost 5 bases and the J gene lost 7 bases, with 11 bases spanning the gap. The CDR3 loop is CSAASQGGYTF. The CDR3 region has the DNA TGCAGTGCTGCCAGCCAGGGTGGCTACACCTTC.

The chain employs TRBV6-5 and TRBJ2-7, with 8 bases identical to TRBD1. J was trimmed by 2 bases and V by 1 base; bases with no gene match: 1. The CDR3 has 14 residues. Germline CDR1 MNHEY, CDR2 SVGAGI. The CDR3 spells CASSYWGQAYEQYF. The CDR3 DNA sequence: TGTGCCAGCAGTTACTGGGGACAGGCCTACGAGCAGTACTTC.

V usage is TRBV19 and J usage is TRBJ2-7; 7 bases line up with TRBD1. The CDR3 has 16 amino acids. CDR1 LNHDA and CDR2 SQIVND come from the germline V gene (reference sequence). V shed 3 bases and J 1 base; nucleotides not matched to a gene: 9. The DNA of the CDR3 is TGTGCCAGTAGTATGGGCCACCGGGACAGTTCCTACGAGCAGTACTTC. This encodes CASSMGHRDSSYEQYF.

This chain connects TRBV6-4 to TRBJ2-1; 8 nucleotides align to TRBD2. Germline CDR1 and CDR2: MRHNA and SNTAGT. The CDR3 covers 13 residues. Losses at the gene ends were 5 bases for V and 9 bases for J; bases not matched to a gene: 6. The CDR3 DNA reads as TGTGCCAGCAGTCAAGGCCTAGCGGGTGAGCAGTTCTTC. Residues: CASSQGLAGEQFF.

Here the CDR3 DNA reads TGTGCCAGCAGCTTGGCTATCACTAGCCTTTTCGAGGAGCTGTTTTTT. Protein: CASSLAITSLFEELFF. The chain recombines TRBV5-6 with TRBJ2-2; perhaps TRBD2 as D (6 bases). The ends were cut back, 0 bases at V and 10 bases at J, with 19 bases in the middle. CDR1 and CDR2 (germline): SGHDT, YYEEEE. The CDR3 consists of 16 residues.

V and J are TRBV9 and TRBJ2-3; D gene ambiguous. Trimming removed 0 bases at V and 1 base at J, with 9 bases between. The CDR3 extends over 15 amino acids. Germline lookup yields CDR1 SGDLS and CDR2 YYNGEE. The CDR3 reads CASSVAAYGTDTQYF. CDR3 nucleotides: TGTGCCAGCAGCGTAGCAGCGTATGGCACAGATACGCAGTATTTT.

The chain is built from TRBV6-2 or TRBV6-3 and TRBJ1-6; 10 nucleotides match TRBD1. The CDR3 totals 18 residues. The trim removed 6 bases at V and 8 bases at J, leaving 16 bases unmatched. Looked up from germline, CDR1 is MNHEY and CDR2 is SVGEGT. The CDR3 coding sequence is TGTGCCAGCAGCCCGACAGGGGGCCGATGGAAGGCTGATTCACCCCTCCACTTT. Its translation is CASSPTGGRWKADSPLHF.

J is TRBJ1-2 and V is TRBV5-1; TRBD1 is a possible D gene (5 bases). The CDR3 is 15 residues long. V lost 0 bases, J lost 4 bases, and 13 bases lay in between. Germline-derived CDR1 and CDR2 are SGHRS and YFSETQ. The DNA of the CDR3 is TGCGCCAGCAGCTTGGCCGGGGGGGTTAGCTATGGCTACACCTTC. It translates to CASSLAGGVSYGYTF. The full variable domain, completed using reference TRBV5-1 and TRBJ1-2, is KAGVTQTPRYLIKTRGQQVTLSCSPISGHRSVSWYQQTPGQGLQFLFEYFSETQRNKGNFPGRFSGRQFSNSRSEMNVSTLELGDSALYLCASSLAGGVSYGYTFGSGTRLTVV.

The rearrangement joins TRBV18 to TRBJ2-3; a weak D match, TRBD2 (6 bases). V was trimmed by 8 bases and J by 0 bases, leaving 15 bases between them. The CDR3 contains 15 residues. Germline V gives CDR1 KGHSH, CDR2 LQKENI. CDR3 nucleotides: TGTGCCAGCCAGGAATCCGGGGGAAGCACAGATACGCAGTATTTT. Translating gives CASQESGGSTDTQYF.

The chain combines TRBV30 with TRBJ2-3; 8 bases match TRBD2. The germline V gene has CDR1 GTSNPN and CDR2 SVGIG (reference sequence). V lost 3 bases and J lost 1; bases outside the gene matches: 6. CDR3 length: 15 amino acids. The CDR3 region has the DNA TGTGCCTGGAGGAAGAACGGGAGGGGCACAGATACGCAGTATTTT. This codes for CAWRKNGRGTDTQYF.

DNA for the CDR3: TGTGCCAGCAGTTCTTACGATAAGACAGGGCCCCGGGATGAAGCTTTCTTT. Residues: CASSSYDKTGPRDEAFF. The chain uses TRBV6-2 or TRBV6-3 and TRBJ1-1; the match to TRBD1 covers 7 bases. The junction had 18 bases not matched to a gene; V was cut back by 4 bases and J by 7 bases. CDR1 is MNHEY and CDR2 is SVGEGT in the germline V gene. The CDR3 sequence is 17 residues long.

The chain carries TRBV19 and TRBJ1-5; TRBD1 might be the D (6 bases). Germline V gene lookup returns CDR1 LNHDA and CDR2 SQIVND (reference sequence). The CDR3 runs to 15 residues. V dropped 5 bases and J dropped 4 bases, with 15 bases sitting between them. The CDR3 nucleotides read TGTGCCAGTAGTCTCGTAGGGGGTGGAAATCAGCCCCAGCATTTT. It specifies CASSLVGGGNQPQHF. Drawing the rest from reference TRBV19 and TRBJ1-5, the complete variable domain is DGGITQSPKYLFRKEGQNVTLSCEQNLNHDAMYWYRQDPGQGLRLIYYSQIVNDFQKGDIAEGYSVSREKKESFPLTVTSAQKNPTAFYLCASSLVGGGNQPQHFGDGTRLSIL.